This is a list of T cell receptor beta chains from one sample in a study of cytomegalovirus exposure and HLA in healthy donors. Clones were read by immunoSEQ multiplex PCR, and TCRdb kept only the in-frame ones, dropping some. This sample carries about 160,000 clones, around four fifths of them seen once, and the ten largest clones take 2% to 2.5%. Sequenced sample: PBMCs. These receptors were collected from a female donor in good health and CMV-seronegative. Both conserved end residues are part of each CDR3. The D gene is left open where the match is weak. For some rows the clone size is stated as once, few or many, or as a class when expanded; others skip it.

>TRBJ2-1|TRBV6-1|TRBD2|once
CASSGSSGRMVNEQFF
TGTGCCAGCAGTGGCTCTAGCGGGAGGATGGTCAATGAGCAGTTCTTC
>TRBJ1-1|TRBV5-1|-|-
CASSLRGAGTEAFF
TGCGCCAGCAGCTTGAGAGGGGCGGGGACTGAAGCTTTCTTT
>TRBJ2-3|TRBV30|-|few
CAWSVAGGNTQYF
TGTGCCTGGAGTGTAGCAGGCGGGAATACGCAGTATTTT
>TRBJ2-7|TRBV29-1|TRBD1|once
CSVGRTGDSYEQYF
TGCAGCGTTGGCCGGACAGGGGACTCCTACGAGCAGTACTTC
>TRBJ2-1|TRBV9|-|-
CASSVHLRVPGNEQFF
TGTGCCAGCAGCGTCCACCTCAGGGTCCCAGGGAATGAGCAGTTCTTC
>TRBJ2-7|TRBV30|-|once
CAWSVGGEQYF
TGTGCCTGGTCCGTGGGGGGCGAGCAGTACTTC
>TRBJ2-3|TRBV27|-|-
CASSLSKHTDTQYF
TGTGCCAGCAGTTTATCGAAACACACAGATACGCAGTATTTT
>TRBJ1-1|TRBV19|-|-
CASSFRGGVNTEAFF
TGTGCCAGTAGTTTTCGGGGGGGGGTGAACACTGAAGCTTTCTTT
>TRBJ1-2|TRBV7-3|-|few
CASSLRATNYGYTF
TGTGCCAGCAGCTTAAGGGCCACTAACTATGGCTACACCTTC
>TRBJ2-5|TRBV2|TRBD2|-
CASSVLWTSGGVQETQYF
TGTGCCAGCAGTGTCCTGTGGACTAGCGGGGGTGTCCAAGAGACCCAGTACTTC
>TRBJ1-4|TRBV6-1|-|-
CASRDRGTNEKLFF
TGTGCCAGCAGGGATCGGGGGACTAATGAAAAACTGTTTTTT
>TRBJ2-7|TRBV7-9|TRBD1|few
CASSQGQASSYEQYF
TGTGCCAGCAGCCAGGGACAGGCTTCATCCTACGAGCAGTACTTC
>TRBJ1-4|TRBV6-6|TRBD1|-
CASNHGQGGYNEKLFF
TGTGCCAGCAACCATGGACAGGGGGGATATAATGAAAAACTGTTTTTT
>TRBJ1-4|TRBV30|-|-
CAWSGGGGTGEKLFF
TGTGCCTGGAGTGGAGGTGGAGGGACCGGTGAAAAACTGTTTTTT
>TRBJ2-6|TRBV2|TRBD2|few
CASRITRTGRTSGKISGANVLTF
TGTGCCAGCAGAATTACACGGACTGGGCGGACTAGCGGGAAAATATCTGGGGCCAACGTCCTGACTTTC
>TRBJ1-1|TRBV29-1|TRBD1|-
CSVADNRGSWNTEAFF
TGCAGCGTTGCGGATAACAGGGGAAGTTGGAACACTGAAGCTTTCTTT
>TRBJ2-5|TRBV2|TRBD2|-
CASSEEVAGEETQYF
TGTGCCAGCAGTGAAGAGGTGGCGGGAGAGGAGACCCAGTACTTC
>TRBJ2-1|TRBV6-1|TRBD1|-
CASRGTDSYNEQFF
TGTGCCAGCAGGGGGACAGATAGCTACAATGAGCAGTTCTTC
>TRBJ1-1|TRBV7-9|-|-
CASSLGVRRLGGITEAFF
TGTGCCAGCAGCTTAGGGGTCCGCAGGTTGGGTGGTATCACTGAAGCTTTCTTT
>TRBJ1-1|TRBV10-2|TRBD1|-
CASSRQGNTEAFF
TGCGCCAGCAGCCGACAGGGGAACACTGAAGCTTTCTTT
>TRBJ1-5|TRBV19|-|-
CASSSRGPQHF
TGTGCCAGTAGTAGCAGGGGTCCCCAGCATTTT
>TRBJ2-7|TRBV6-1|TRBD2|-
CASSDLAASYEQYF
TGTGCCAGCAGTGACCTAGCGGCCTCCTACGAGCAGTACTTC
>TRBJ2-3|TRBV6-4|TRBD2|-
CASSGTSGGTDTQYF
TGTGCCAGCAGTGGGACTAGCGGGGGGACAGATACGCAGTATTTT
>TRBJ1-6|TRBV2|-|-
CASSQPGAYNSPLHF
TGTGCCAGCAGCCAACCCGGGGCCTATAATTCACCCCTCCACTTT
>TRBJ1-1|TRBV7-9|TRBD1|-
CASSVRQGGGTEAFF
TGTGCCAGCAGCGTACGACAGGGAGGTGGCACTGAAGCTTTCTTT
>TRBJ2-1|TRBV2|TRBD1|-
CASSRDSSYNEQFF
TGTGCCAGCTCCCGGGACAGTTCCTACAATGAGCAGTTCTTC
>TRBJ2-7|TRBV29-1|TRBD1|-
CSVGGTGTGTYEQYF
TGCAGCGTTGGGGGTACCGGGACAGGGACCTACGAGCAGTACTTC
>TRBJ2-7|TRBV29-1|-|-
CSVLTGRGEQYF
TGCAGCGTTCTCACAGGGAGAGGAGAGCAGTACTTC
>TRBJ2-5|TRBV6-6|TRBD1|-
CASSYPGTGGVETQYF
TGTGCCAGCAGTTACCCCGGGACAGGGGGCGTGGAGACCCAGTACTTC
>TRBJ2-1|TRBV5-1|-|once
CASSFDVGRNDNEQFF
TGCGCCAGCAGCTTTGATGTCGGTCGAAACGACAATGAGCAGTTCTTC
>TRBJ1-1|TRBV18|-|-
CASSPRDYNTEAFF
TGTGCCAGCTCACCCCGGGACTACAACACTGAAGCTTTCTTT
>TRBJ1-2|TRBV6-6|TRBD1|-
CASSYSTGSDGYTF
TGTGCCAGCAGTTACTCGACAGGGTCGGATGGCTACACCTTC